This T cell receptor beta chain was found in a study of cytomegalovirus exposure and HLA in healthy donors. With regard to this clone: Its antigen remains unidentified.

Nominally healthy donors were sampled, though unrecorded immune exposures were likely. Amplification used 60 Vbeta primers and 13 Jbeta primers. The method was immunoSEQ multiplex PCR; TCRdb's version includes in-frame clones alone and lacks a portion of them. The profile shows around 99,000 clones, 76% of them singletons. Points from the study as a whole: Presence/absence analyses took donor sequencing depth as roughly uniform. Published work reported that the classifier diagnosed cytomegalovirus status with high specificity and sensitivity.

The source is a woman between 50 and 59 years old in good health and CMV-seropositive. The sample consisted of PBMCs.

The DNA of the CDR3 is TGTGCCAGCAGCGGTAGACAGGGAAGGCATGAGACCCAGTACTTC. Translating it yields CASSGRQGRHETQYF. This chain connects TRBV21-1 to TRBJ2-5; the table's D call of TRBD1 was not tested on the DNA. TRBV21-1 is a pseudogene locus. The CDR3 sequence is 15 residues long.